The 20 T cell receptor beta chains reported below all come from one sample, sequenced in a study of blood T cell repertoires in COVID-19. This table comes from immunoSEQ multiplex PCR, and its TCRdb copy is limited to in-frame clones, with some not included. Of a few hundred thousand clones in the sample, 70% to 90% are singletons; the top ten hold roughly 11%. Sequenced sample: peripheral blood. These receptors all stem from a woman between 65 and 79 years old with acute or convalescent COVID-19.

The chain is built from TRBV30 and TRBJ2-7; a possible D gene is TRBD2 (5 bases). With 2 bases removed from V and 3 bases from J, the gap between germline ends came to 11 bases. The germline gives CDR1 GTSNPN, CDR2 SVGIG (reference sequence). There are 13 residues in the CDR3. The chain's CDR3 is CAWSRGRRYEQYF. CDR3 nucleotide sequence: TGTGCCTGGAGTAGAGGGCGGCGCTACGAGCAGTACTTC.

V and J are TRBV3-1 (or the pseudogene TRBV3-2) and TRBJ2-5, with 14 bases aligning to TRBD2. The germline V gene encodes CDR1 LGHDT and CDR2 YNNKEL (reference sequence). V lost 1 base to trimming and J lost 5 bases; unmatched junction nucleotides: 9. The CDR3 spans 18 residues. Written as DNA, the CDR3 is TGTGCCAGCAGCCAAGGACTAGCGGGGGGGCTCTTTGGGGAGACCCAGTACTTC. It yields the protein CASSQGLAGGLFGETQYF.

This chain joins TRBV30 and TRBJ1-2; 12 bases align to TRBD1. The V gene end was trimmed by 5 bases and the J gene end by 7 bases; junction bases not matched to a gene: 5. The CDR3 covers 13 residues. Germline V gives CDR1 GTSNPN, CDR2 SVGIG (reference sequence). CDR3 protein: CAWRGQGARGYTF. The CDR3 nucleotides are TGTGCCTGGCGGGGACAGGGGGCGCGTGGCTACACCTTC.

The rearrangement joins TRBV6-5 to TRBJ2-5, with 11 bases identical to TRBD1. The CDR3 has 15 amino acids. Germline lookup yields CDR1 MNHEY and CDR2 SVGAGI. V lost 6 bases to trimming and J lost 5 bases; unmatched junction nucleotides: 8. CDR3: CASRRPGQGGETQYF. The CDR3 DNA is TGTGCCAGCAGGCGGCCGGGACAGGGGGGGGAGACCCAGTACTTC.

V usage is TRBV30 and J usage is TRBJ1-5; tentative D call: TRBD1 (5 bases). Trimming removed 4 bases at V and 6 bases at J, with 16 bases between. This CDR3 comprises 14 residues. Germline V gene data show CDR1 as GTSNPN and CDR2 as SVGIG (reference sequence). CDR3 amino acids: CAWTSPGGSQPQHF. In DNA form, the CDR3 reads TGTGCCTGGACCTCACCGGGGGGAAGTCAGCCCCAGCATTTT.

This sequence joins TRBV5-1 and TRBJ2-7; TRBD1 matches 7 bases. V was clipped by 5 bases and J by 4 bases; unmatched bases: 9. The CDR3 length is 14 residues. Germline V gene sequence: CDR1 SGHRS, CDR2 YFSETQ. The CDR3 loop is CASRVGTAFYEQYF. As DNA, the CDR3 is TGCGCCAGCAGAGTCGGGACAGCCTTTTACGAGCAGTACTTC.

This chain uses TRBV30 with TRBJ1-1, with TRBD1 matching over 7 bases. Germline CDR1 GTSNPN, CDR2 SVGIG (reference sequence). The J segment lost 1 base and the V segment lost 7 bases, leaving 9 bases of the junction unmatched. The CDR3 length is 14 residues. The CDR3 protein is CASNPRTGNTEAFF. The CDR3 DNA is TGTGCCTCAAACCCTCGGACAGGGAACACTGAAGCTTTCTTT.

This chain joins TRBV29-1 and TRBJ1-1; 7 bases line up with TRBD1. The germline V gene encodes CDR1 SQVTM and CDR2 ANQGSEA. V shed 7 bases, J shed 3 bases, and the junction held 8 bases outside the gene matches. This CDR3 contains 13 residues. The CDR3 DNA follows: TGCAGCGGGGGACCAGGGGGGTACACTGAAGCTTTCTTT. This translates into CSGGPGGYTEAFF.

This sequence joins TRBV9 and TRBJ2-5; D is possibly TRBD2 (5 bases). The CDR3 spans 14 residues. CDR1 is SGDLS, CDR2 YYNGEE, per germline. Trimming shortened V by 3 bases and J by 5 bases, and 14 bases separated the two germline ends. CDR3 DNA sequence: TGTGCCAGCAGCGACCAGTTAGCTAGCGAGACCCAGTACTTC. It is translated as CASSDQLASETQYF.

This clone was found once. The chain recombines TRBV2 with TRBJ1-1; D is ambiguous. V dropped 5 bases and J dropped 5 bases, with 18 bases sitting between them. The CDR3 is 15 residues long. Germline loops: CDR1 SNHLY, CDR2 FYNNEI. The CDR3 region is CASSPTPGVGTEAFF. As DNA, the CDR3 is TGTGCCAGCAGTCCTACTCCCGGGGTGGGGACTGAAGCTTTCTTT.

CDR3 in amino acids: CASKWWSSRAGELFF. CDR3 in DNA: TGTGCCAGCAAATGGTGGTCTAGCCGGGCCGGGGAGCTGTTTTTT. This chain links TRBV7-2 with TRBJ2-2; the D gene is possibly TRBD2 (5 bases). CDR3 length: 15 amino acids. CDR1 SGHTA and CDR2 FQGNSA come from the germline V gene. Trimming took 7 bases from V and 6 from J, leaving 18 bases between them.

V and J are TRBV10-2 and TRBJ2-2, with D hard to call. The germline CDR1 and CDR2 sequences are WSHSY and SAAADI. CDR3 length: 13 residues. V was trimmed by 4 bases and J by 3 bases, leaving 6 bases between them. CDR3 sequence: CASSVQDTGELFF. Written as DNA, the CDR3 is TGCGCCAGCAGTGTGCAGGACACCGGGGAGCTGTTTTTT.

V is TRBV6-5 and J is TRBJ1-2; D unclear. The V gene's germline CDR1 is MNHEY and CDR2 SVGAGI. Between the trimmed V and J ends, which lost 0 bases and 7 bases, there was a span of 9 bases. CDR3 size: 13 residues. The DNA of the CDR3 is TGTGCCAGCAGTTACTCAGGTCAGGCTGGCTACACCTTC. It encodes CASSYSGQAGYTF.

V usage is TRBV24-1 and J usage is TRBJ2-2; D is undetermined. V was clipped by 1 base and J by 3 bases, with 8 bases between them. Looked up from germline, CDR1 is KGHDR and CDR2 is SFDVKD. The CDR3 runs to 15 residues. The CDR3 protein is CATSDLSRDTGELFF. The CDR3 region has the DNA TGTGCCACCAGTGATTTATCTCGGGACACCGGGGAGCTGTTTTTT.

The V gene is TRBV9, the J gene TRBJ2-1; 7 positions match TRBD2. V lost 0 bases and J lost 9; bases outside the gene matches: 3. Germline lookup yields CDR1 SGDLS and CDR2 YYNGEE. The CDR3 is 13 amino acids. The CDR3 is CASSVVTGGEQFF. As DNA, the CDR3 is TGTGCCAGCAGCGTAGTAACGGGGGGTGAGCAGTTCTTC.

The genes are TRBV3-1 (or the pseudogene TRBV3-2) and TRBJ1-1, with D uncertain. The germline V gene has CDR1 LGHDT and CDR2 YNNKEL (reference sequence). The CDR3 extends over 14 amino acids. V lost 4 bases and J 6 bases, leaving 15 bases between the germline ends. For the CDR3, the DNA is TGTGCCAGCAGCCTTAGACCGGTAGCGGCTGAAGCTTTCTTT. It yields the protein CASSLRPVAAEAFF.

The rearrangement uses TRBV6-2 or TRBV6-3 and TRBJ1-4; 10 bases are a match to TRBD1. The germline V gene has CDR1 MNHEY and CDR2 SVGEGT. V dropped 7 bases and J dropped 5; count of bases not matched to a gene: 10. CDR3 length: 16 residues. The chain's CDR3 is CASIPGGTGANEKLFF. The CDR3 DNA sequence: TGTGCCAGCATCCCCGGAGGGACAGGGGCCAATGAAAAACTGTTTTTT.

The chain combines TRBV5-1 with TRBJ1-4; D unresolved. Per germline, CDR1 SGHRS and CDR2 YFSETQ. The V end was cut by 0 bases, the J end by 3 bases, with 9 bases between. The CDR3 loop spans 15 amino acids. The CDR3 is CASSLGALANEKLFF. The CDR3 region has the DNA TGCGCCAGCAGCTTGGGCGCTCTGGCTAATGAAAAACTGTTTTTT.

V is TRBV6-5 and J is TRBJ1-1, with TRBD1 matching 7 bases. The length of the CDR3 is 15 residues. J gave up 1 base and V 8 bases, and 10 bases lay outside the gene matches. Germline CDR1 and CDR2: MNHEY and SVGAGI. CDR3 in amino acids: CASLRGHGGNTEAFF. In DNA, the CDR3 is TGTGCCAGCTTAAGGGGGCACGGGGGGAACACTGAAGCTTTCTTT.

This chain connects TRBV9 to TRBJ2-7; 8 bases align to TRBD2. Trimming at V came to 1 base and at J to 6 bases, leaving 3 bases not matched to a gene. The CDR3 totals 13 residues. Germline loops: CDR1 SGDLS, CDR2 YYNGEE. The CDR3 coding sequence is TGTGCCAGCAGCGTAAACGCGGGGGGCGAGCAGTACTTC. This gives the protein CASSVNAGGEQYF.